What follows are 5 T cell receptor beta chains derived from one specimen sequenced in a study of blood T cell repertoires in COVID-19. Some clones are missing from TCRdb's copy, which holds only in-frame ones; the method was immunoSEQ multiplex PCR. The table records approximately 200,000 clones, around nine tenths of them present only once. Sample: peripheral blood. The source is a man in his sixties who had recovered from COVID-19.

CDR3 bases: TGTGCCAGCTCACCGGGGCCGTCCTACGAGCAGTACTTC. It translates to CASSPGPSYEQYF. The rearrangement joins TRBV18 to TRBJ2-7, with a possible D match to TRBD1 (5 bases). The CDR3 length is 13 residues. The V gene lost 3 bases and the J gene lost 1 base, with 7 bases spanning the gap. CDR1 is KGHSH and CDR2 is LQKENI in the germline V gene.

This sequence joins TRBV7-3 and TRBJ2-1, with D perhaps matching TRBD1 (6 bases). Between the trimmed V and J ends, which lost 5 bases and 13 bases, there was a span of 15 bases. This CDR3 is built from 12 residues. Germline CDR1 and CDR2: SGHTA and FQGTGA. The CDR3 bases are TGTGCCAGCAGCGTAGGGGGTCAGCCTCAGTTCTTC. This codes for CASSVGGQPQFF. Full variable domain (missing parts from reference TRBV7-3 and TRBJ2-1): GAGVSQTPSNKVTEKGKYVELRCDPISGHTALYWYRQSLGQGPEFLIYFQGTGAADDSGLPNDRFFAVRPEGSVSTLKIQRTERGDSAVYLCASSVGGQPQFFGPGTRLTVL.

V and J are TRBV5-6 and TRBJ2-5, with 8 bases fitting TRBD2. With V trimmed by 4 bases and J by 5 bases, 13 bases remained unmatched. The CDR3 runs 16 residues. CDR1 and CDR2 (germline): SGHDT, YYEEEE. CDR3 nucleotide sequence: TGTGCCAGCAGCCTAAATATAGCGGGGAGGGCGGAGACCCAGTACTTC. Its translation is CASSLNIAGRAETQYF. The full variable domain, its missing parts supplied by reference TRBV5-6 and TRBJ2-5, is DAGVTQSPTHLIKTRGQQVTLRCSPKSGHDTVSWYQQALGQGPQFIFQYYEEEERQRGNFPDRFSGHQFPNYSSELNVNALLLGDSALYLCASSLNIAGRAETQYFGPGTRLLVL.

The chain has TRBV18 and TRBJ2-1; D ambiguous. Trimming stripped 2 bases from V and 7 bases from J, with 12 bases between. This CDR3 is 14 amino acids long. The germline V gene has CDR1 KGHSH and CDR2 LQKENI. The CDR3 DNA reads TGTGCCAGCTCACCAGTACGAGAGTTGAATGAGCAGTTCTTC. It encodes CASSPVRELNEQFF.

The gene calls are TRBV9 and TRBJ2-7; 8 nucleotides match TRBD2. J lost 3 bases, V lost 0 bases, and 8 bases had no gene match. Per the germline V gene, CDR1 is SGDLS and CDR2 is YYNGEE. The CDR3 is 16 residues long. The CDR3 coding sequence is TGTGCCAGCAGCGTAGCAGCACTAGCGGACTACTACGAGCAGTACTTC. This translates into CASSVAALADYYEQYF.